Listed below are T cell receptor beta chains from one sample, sequenced in a study of T cell repertoires in cytomegalovirus infection. Using its own MiXCR run on the reads, TCRdb lists one record per CDR3 protein. This sample has fewer than 950,000 distinct CDR3 sequences, with about 31% found just once. These TCRs' antigens remain unknown. Sequences were derived from cultured CD8+ T cells from PBMCs, sampled from culture after CMV antigen stimulation. These TCRs come from a human donor in good health (CMV status not recorded). Some clones in this sample may be carry-over from other donors' samples. CDR3s include the opening cysteine and the closing phenylalanine or tryptophan. A D gene is named only where the DNA matches it firmly. Size is omitted from some rows. Given values are once, few, many or a class for expanded clones.

-	TRBJ2-1	few	TRBV11-3	TGTGCCAGCAGCCCAGGGACGTATTACAATGAGCAGTTCTTC	CASSPGTYYNEQFF
-	TRBJ2-3	-	TRBV7-8	TGTGCCAGCAGCGGACAGTACACAGATACGCAGTATTTT	CASSGQYTDTQYF
-	TRBJ2-7	few	TRBV7-6	TGTGCCAGCAGCTCGAACACCTTGTCCGGGACGAAAAGCTCCTACGAGCAGTACTTC	CASSSNTLSGTKSSYEQYF
TRBD1	TRBJ1-1	-	TRBV7-3	TGTGCCAGCAGCCATTATAGACAGGGGGGGATCACTGAAGCTTTCTTT	CASSHYRQGGITEAFF
-	TRBJ1-2	few	TRBV12-3/TRBV12-4	TGTGCCAGCAGCCATGGACTAGGAAATGGCTACACCTTC	CASSHGLGNGYTF
TRBD1	TRBJ1-5	-	TRBV29-1	TGCAGCGCCTGGACAGGCCATAGCAATCAGCCCCAGCATTTT	CSAWTGHSNQPQHF
-	TRBJ1-1	-	TRBV9	TGTGCCAGCAGCGTAGGGGGAAGGGACACTGAAGCTTTCTTT	CASSVGGRDTEAFF
TRBD1	TRBJ1-6	-	TRBV27	TGTGCCAGCAGTTTTTCCCAGGGGGGGAATAATTCACCCCTCCACTTT	CASSFSQGGNNSPLHF
-	TRBJ2-3	-	TRBV5-4	TGTGCCAGCATTGACCGGGGGAAGGCAGATACGCAGTATTTT	CASIDRGKADTQYF
-	TRBJ2-3	-	TRBV2	TGTGCCAGCAGTGATGGGCGGCGTCGCACAGATACGCAGTATTTT	CASSDGRRRTDTQYF
TRBD2	TRBJ2-7	many	TRBV7-2	TGTGCCAGCAGCTTAGGACTAGCGGGGGGTCCCTACGAGCAGTACTTC	CASSLGLAGGPYEQYF
TRBD1	TRBJ1-2	-	TRBV7-9	TGTGCCAGCAGCATTGGGACAGGGGGCGGTTATGGCTACACCTTC	CASSIGTGGGYGYTF
TRBD2	TRBJ2-2	many	TRBV12-3/TRBV12-4	TGTGCCAGCAGTTGGGACTACAACACCGGGGAGCTGTTTTTT	CASSWDYNTGELFF
-	TRBJ2-7	few	TRBV7-6	TGTGCCAGCAGCCTTAATTGGCAGGGTGGCGAGCAGTACTTC	CASSLNWQGGEQYF
TRBD2	TRBJ2-5	-	TRBV10-3	TGTGCCATCAGTGGACGGATCGGACTAGCGGGATCCCGGGAAGAGACCCAGTACTTC	CAISGRIGLAGSREETQYF
TRBD1	TRBJ2-2	-	TRBV7-9	TGTGCCAGCAGCCCTAGACAGGGACCGAACACCGGGGAGCTGTTTTTT	CASSPRQGPNTGELFF
-	TRBJ1-5	-	TRBV28	TGTGCCAGCAGACGTCCCCGCAGAAGTAGCAATCAGCCCCAGCATTTT	CASRRPRRSSNQPQHF
-	TRBJ1-4	-	TRBV6-6	TGTGCCAGCAGTGAGACAAGGAGGTGGGAAAAACTGTTTTTT	CASSETRRWEKLFF
-	TRBJ2-1	-	TRBV7-8	TGTGCCAGCAGCCCCCTTATACGTCCGAATGAGCAGTTCTTC	CASSPLIRPNEQFF
-	TRBJ2-7	-	TRBV20-1	TGCAGTGCCCCAGACAGGCATTCCTACGAGCAGTACTTC	CSAPDRHSYEQYF
TRBD1	TRBJ2-7	many	TRBV6-5	TGTGCCAGCAGTTACGGAACAGGGGTCGTCTACGAGCAGTACTTC	CASSYGTGVVYEQYF
TRBD2	TRBJ2-6	-	TRBV2	TGTGCCAGCCGAGGGGAGGGAGGTCCGAAGCCCTCTGGGGCCAACGTCCTGACTTTC	CASRGEGGPKPSGANVLTF
-	TRBJ1-2	few	TRBV25-1	TGTGCCAGCAGTGAGTCGGGCATAATATTTCCTAACTATGGCTACACCTTC	CASSESGIIFPNYGYTF
-	TRBJ2-3	-	TRBV27	TGTGCCAGCAGCCGAACGGGGGACGGCACAGATACGCAGTATTTT	CASSRTGDGTDTQYF
TRBD2	TRBJ2-7	-	TRBV14	TGTGCCAGCAGCCAGGCACTAGCGGATTACCACGAGCAGTACTTC	CASSQALADYHEQYF
TRBD1	TRBJ2-7	many	TRBV7-2	TGTGCCAGCAGACAGAAGGGACAGGGCTCCTACGAGCAGTACTTC	CASRQKGQGSYEQYF
-	TRBJ1-2	few	TRBV6-1	TGTGCCAGCAATTCAGGAGCTAATCCAGGTTTCACCTTC	CASNSGANPGFTF
TRBD1	TRBJ2-7	-	TRBV6-1	TGTGCCAGCAGTGAAAGGGCCCGGGACAGTTGTTACGAGCAGTACTTC	CASSERARDSCYEQYF
-	TRBJ1-2	-	TRBV12-3/TRBV12-4	TGTGCCAGCACCTTACTAATCAAGGATGGCTACACCTTC	CASTLLIKDGYTF
-	TRBJ2-3	-	TRBV2	TGTGCCCTCGAGGGGGGCGCGGATACGCAGTATTTT	CALEGGADTQYF
-	TRBJ1-2	few	TRBV19	TGTGCCAGTATTGGAGCTAACTATGGCTACACCTTC	CASIGANYGYTF
-	TRBJ1-1	many	TRBV7-9	TGTGCCAGCAGCTTATTTCCAGGGCTGAACACTGAAGCTTTCTTT	CASSLFPGLNTEAFF
-	TRBJ2-2	-	TRBV28	TGTGCCAGCAGGAAGACAATCGATAGCACCGGGGAGCTGTTTTTT	CASRKTIDSTGELFF
-	TRBJ2-1	many	TRBV24-1	TGTGCCACCAGTGCCCAGGGGTGGAGCTCCTACAATGAGCAGTTCTTC	CATSAQGWSSYNEQFF
-	TRBJ1-1	few	TRBV19	TGTGCCAGTAGTATAGCAATCAGGGCCGTCGAGATGAGAGCTTTCTTT	CASSIAIRAVEMRAFF
-	TRBJ2-5	-	TRBV7-9	TGTGCCAGCAGCGTCCAGCCGATCCAAGAGACCCAGTACTTC	CASSVQPIQETQYF
-	TRBJ2-3	once	TRBV4-3	TGCGCCAGCAGCCAAGAGGGAACAGGGCGCACAGATACGCAGTATTTT	CASSQEGTGRTDTQYF
-	TRBJ1-2	few	TRBV7-6	TGTGCCAGCAGCCGGATGAACTATGGCTACACCTTC	CASSRMNYGYTF
TRBD2	TRBJ2-3	-	TRBV6-1	TGTGCCAGCAGTTACCGCATCCTTAGCGGGGGGGAAACAGATACGCAGTATTTT	CASSYRILSGGETDTQYF
TRBD2	TRBJ2-5	few	TRBV7-6	TGTGCCAGCAGCCAATACGGCGGGGTACTAGCGGGGGGACAAGAGACCCAGTACTTC	CASSQYGGVLAGGQETQYF
TRBD1	TRBJ1-3	few	TRBV7-8	TGTGCCAGCAGCTATGCTCCCGGGACAGGGAGCTCTGGAAACACCATATATTTT	CASSYAPGTGSSGNTIYF
-	TRBJ1-2	many	TRBV7-2	TGTGCCAGCAGCTTAGTAACAGGAGGCTATGGCTACACCTTC	CASSLVTGGYGYTF
-	TRBJ1-1	-	TRBV2	TGTGCCAGTTGGGGGGCTCTGAACACTGAAGCTTTCTTT	CASWGALNTEAFF
TRBD1	TRBJ1-2	few	TRBV6-2/TRBV6-3	TGTGCCAGCAGTTACTCCGGGACAGGCTGGTACGGCTACACCTTC	CASSYSGTGWYGYTF
-	TRBJ1-2	-	TRBV7-9	TGTGCCAGCAGCCCTCCCGGGGGCAGAAGAGGCTATGGCTACACCTTC	CASSPPGGRRGYGYTF
TRBD2	TRBJ2-1	-	TRBV20-1	TGCAGTGCTAGAGATTGGCTAGCGGGGGGGGACAATGAGCAGTTCTTC	CSARDWLAGGDNEQFF
TRBD1	TRBJ2-1	few	TRBV4-3	TGCGCCAGCAGTAGGGGACAGGGCCTGAGCTCCTACAATGAGCAGTTCTTC	CASSRGQGLSSYNEQFF
TRBD2	TRBJ2-5	once	TRBV20-1	TGCAGTGCTCCTCTGGGACTAGCGGGGGGGCCCGAGACCCAGTACTTC	CSAPLGLAGGPETQYF
-	TRBJ1-5	-	TRBV12-3/TRBV12-4	TGTGCCAGCAGTCCCCCCTACTTTAGCAATCAGCCCCAGCATTTT	CASSPPYFSNQPQHF
-	TRBJ2-1	-	TRBV7-8	TGTGCCAGCAGCTACGACTTGGATGAGCAGTTCTTC	CASSYDLDEQFF
-	TRBJ2-1	-	TRBV12-3/TRBV12-4	TGTGCCAGCAGTTTCCGGGGGAAGAACAATGAGCAGTTCTTC	CASSFRGKNNEQFF
TRBD1	TRBJ2-7	once	TRBV11-1	TGTGCCAGCAGCTCGGTACCGGGACAGGACCTTGGCTCCGTCGACGAGCAGTACTTC	CASSSVPGQDLGSVDEQYF
-	TRBJ1-2	-	TRBV20-1	TGCAGTGCTACCGGGCAGGGTCCCGTTTTAGACTATGGCTACACCTTC	CSATGQGPVLDYGYTF